Presented here are 19 T cell receptor beta chains from one specimen sequenced in a study of sequential checkpoint blockade in melanoma. Treatment indicated: randomized to nivolumab then ipilimumab (arm A) or the reverse (arm B). Measured with immunoSEQ multiplex PCR; TCRdb has only the in-frame clones, and not every one. The data contain several thousand clones, roughly 60% of them singletons. The sequenced sample was CD8+ T cells sorted from blood (inferred from file names), obtained from a patient given nivolumab and ipilimumab in sequence. The source is a human patient with melanoma. Some clones in this sample may be carry-over from other donors' samples.

V gene TRBV7-6 combines with J gene TRBJ2-1; 10 bases line up with TRBD1. V trimming: 4 bases; J trimming: 3 bases; junction bases outside the gene matches: 3. CDR1 is SGHVS, CDR2 FNYEAQ, per germline. CDR3 length: 15 residues. The CDR3 reads CASSSGTGVYNEQFF. CDR3 bases: TGTGCCAGCAGCTCCGGGACAGGGGTCTACAATGAGCAGTTCTTC.

The chain uses TRBV4-1 and TRBJ1-4, with TRBD1 identical over 8 bases. CDR1 is MGHRA and CDR2 is YSYEKL in the germline V gene. After removal of 5 bases from V and 7 bases from J, the junction contained 15 bases not matched to a gene. This CDR3 comprises 17 residues. The CDR3, as DNA: TGCGCCAGCAGCTCGCGACGAGGACAGGGTCGGAGTGAAAAACTGTTTTTT. Its protein is CASSSRRGQGRSEKLFF.

This clone was detected ten times or more. This sequence joins TRBV7-2 and TRBJ1-3; no clear D gene. The CDR3 is made up of 16 amino acids. V gave up 3 bases and J gave up 4 bases, with 16 bases separating them. CDR1 SGHTA and CDR2 FQGNSA come from the germline V gene. CDR3 DNA sequence: TGTGCCAGCAGCTTCCCGCGGGAGACAACGGGAAACACCATATATTTT. Translated, it gives CASSFPRETTGNTIYF.

Note on this clone: One junction end disagrees with the germline gene, perhaps due to a read error. CDR3 region: CASSLGGGLNF. The CDR3 DNA reads as TGTGCCAGCAGCCTGGGGGGGGGCCTCAACTTC. The V and J genes are TRBV5-8 and TRBJ2-7, with D perhaps TRBD2 (7 bases). CDR1 and CDR2 (germline): SGHTS, YDEGEE. This CDR3 region has 11 residues.

The V gene is TRBV19, the J gene TRBJ1-2, with unresolved D. Looked up from germline, CDR1 is LNHDA and CDR2 is SQIVND (reference sequence). Trimming left V 4 bases short and J 6 bases short, with 12 bases between. CDR3 length equals 13 residues. CDR3 nucleotides: TGTGCCAGTAGTAAGTGGCTAGGCGATGGCTACACCTTC. This sequence encodes CASSKWLGDGYTF.

The chain joins TRBV4-3 to TRBJ2-7, with TRBD2 as a possible D gene (5 bases). The V and J ends lost 0 bases and 6 bases respectively, with 21 bases between them. Germline CDR1 LGHNA, CDR2 YSLEER. The length of the CDR3 is 17 residues. The CDR3 is CASSQDMVTGSGAEQYF. Here the CDR3 DNA reads TGCGCCAGCAGCCAAGATATGGTGACGGGGTCTGGCGCCGAGCAGTACTTC.

The V and J genes are TRBV6-5 and TRBJ1-6, with a weak D call TRBD1 (6 bases). Germline values: CDR1 MNHEY, CDR2 SVGAGI. The CDR3 extends over 14 amino acids. The V end was cut by 6 bases, the J end by 7 bases, with 13 bases between. CDR3 loop: CASRPGTQNSPLHF. In DNA form, the CDR3 reads TGTGCCAGCAGGCCCGGGACACAGAATTCACCCCTCCACTTT.

Points on this clone: One base separates it from a far larger clone, so it is likely a read error. The chain couples TRBV28 to TRBJ1-3; unclear D gene. Trimming removed 6 bases at V and 0 bases at J, with 18 bases between. The germline gives CDR1 MDHEN, CDR2 SYDVKM. The CDR3 covers 17 residues. The CDR3, as DNA: TGTGCCAGCAGCCAAAGGGCAGGAGGCCGCTCTGGAAACACCATATATTTT. It codes for CASSQRAGGRSGNTIYF.

The rearrangement links TRBV2 to TRBJ2-4; possibly TRBD2 for D (5 bases). Germline CDR1 is SNHLY and CDR2 is FYNNEI. With 8 bases removed from V and 3 bases from J, the gap between germline ends came to 14 bases. The CDR3 loop spans 14 amino acids. The CDR3 sequence is CASEGPAGKNIQYF. CDR3 bases: TGTGCCAGCGAGGGCCCCGCAGGCAAAAACATTCAGTACTTC.

The rearrangement joins TRBV5-1 to TRBJ1-1, with D possibly being TRBD1 (6 bases). Between the trimmed V and J ends, which lost 2 bases and 0 bases, there was a span of 17 bases. Germline CDR1 is SGHRS and CDR2 is YFSETQ. The CDR3 extends over 17 amino acids. CDR3 residues: CASSFGQQSVMNTEAFF. The CDR3 region has the DNA TGCGCCAGCAGCTTTGGACAGCAATCGGTGATGAACACTGAAGCTTTCTTT.

Comment on this clone: A far larger clone is one nucleotide away, so this likely arose from a read error. The chain uses TRBV5-6 and TRBJ1-1; D remains unclear. Trimming took off 4 bases at V and 5 bases at J, with 12 bases between the two ends. The CDR3 sequence is 13 residues long. Germline loops: CDR1 SGHDT, CDR2 YYEEEE. The CDR3 reads CASSHSEGTEAFF. The CDR3 DNA is TGTGCCAGCAGCCATTCAGAGGGAACTGAAGCTTTCTTT.

In this sample, this clone turned up a few times. This sequence joins TRBV28 and TRBJ2-7; possible D gene TRBD2, 6 bases. The CDR3 has 13 amino acids. Germline V lookup: CDR1 MDHEN, CDR2 SYDVKM. V lost 2 bases and J lost 4, with 9 bases in between. This chain's CDR3 is CASSLKGRYEQYF. Written as DNA, the CDR3 is TGTGCCAGCAGTTTAAAGGGGAGGTACGAGCAGTACTTC. The full variable domain, completed using reference TRBV28 and TRBJ2-7, is DVKVTQSSRYLVKRTGEKVFLECVQDMDHENMFWYRQDPGLGLRLIYFSYDVKMKEKGDIPEGYSVSREKKERFSLILESASTNQTSMYLCASSLKGRYEQYFGPGTRLTVT.

This clone was found a few times. The rearrangement joins TRBV7-2 to TRBJ1-3; D remains unclear. The V gene's germline CDR1 is SGHTA and CDR2 FQGNSA. This CDR3 contains 15 residues. Trimming shortened V by 2 bases and J by 4 bases, and 12 bases separated the two germline ends. DNA for the CDR3: TGTGCCAGCAGCTTAACTGAAGCGCTGGGAAACACCATATATTTT. Encoded protein: CASSLTEALGNTIYF.

The V call is TRBV4-2, the J call TRBJ2-7; 8 nucleotides agree with TRBD2. CDR3 size: 18 residues. Losses at the gene ends were 3 bases for V and 1 base for J; bases not matched to a gene: 14. Germline V gene data show CDR1 as LGHNA and CDR2 as YNFKEQ. CDR3 amino acids: CASSQEIHRGGWSYEQYF. CDR3 coding DNA: TGTGCCAGCAGCCAGGAGATCCACCGGGGGGGGTGGTCCTACGAGCAGTACTTC.

The gene calls are TRBV7-8 and TRBJ1-2; D may be TRBD1 (6 bases). Germline loops: CDR1 SGHVS, CDR2 FQNEAQ. V lost 5 bases to trimming and J lost 7 bases, with 17 bases between them. This CDR3 is built from 14 residues. The CDR3 DNA is TGTGCCAGCAGCCTTGGGGGAGGGGGTGGTGGCTACACCTTC. This sequence encodes CASSLGGGGGGYTF.

This clone ranks as large. Within the sample, other DNA sequences also encode this same CDR3. The chain links TRBV7-9 to TRBJ2-7; 7 nucleotides align to TRBD1. CDR3 size: 15 residues. J was trimmed by 2 bases and V by 5 bases; bases with no gene match: 9. Germline V CDR1 and CDR2: SEHNR, FQNEAQ (reference sequence). CDR3 nucleotides: TGTGCCAGCAGCCCCCGGACAGGCCTAACCTACGAGCAGTACTTC. Protein: CASSPRTGLTYEQYF.

The gene calls are TRBV6-4 and TRBJ1-1; tentative D call: TRBD1 (5 bases). Germline lookup yields CDR1 MRHNA and CDR2 SNTAGT. This CDR3 spans 12 amino acids. This chain's CDR3 is CARRGVWTEAFF. DNA for the CDR3: TGTGCTCGGCGGGGGGTTTGGACTGAAGCTTTCTTT.

The chain uses TRBV11-3 and TRBJ1-6; D gene unclear. Trimming took off 5 bases at V and 7 bases at J, with 21 bases between the two ends. CDR3 size: 17 residues. Germline assignment: CDR1 SGHNT and CDR2 YENEEA. The CDR3 DNA follows: TGTGCCAGCAGCCAATCCAGCACAGAGGGTCAAAATTCACCCCTCCACTTT. Translation gives CASSQSSTEGQNSPLHF.

The CDR3 DNA is TGCGCCAGCAGCGAGGCCCCTAGAGAGGGAGAGACCCAGTACTTC. This encodes CASSEAPREGETQYF. The chain combines TRBV5-1 with TRBJ2-5; a weak D match, TRBD2 (5 bases). Trimming took off 4 bases at V and 4 bases at J, with 17 bases between the two ends. CDR3 length: 15 amino acids. Germline CDR1 SGHRS, CDR2 YFSETQ.